Below, 22 T cell receptor beta chains from the same sample are listed, as sequenced in a study of T cell responses to AZD1222 COVID-19 vaccine. Assay: immunoSEQ multiplex PCR; the TCRdb copy retains only in-frame clones and omits some. The sample lists around 83,000 clones; 88% were seen once. The sequencing here drew on peripheral blood, taken on day 0 of AZD1222 vaccination. These receptors were collected from an adult in good health.

This chain joins TRBV2 and TRBJ1-5, with a tentative D call TRBD1 (6 bases). Trimming pared 7 bases from V and 3 bases from J, leaving 10 bases between. CDR1 SNHLY and CDR2 FYNNEI come from the germline V gene. The CDR3 has 13 residues. The CDR3 DNA follows: TGTGCCAGCAAAGACAGGCCCAATCAGCCCCAGCATTTT. Protein: CASKDRPNQPQHF.

The rearrangement uses TRBV29-1 and TRBJ2-5, with a tentative D call TRBD2 (5 bases). V dropped 5 bases and J dropped 4 bases, with 11 bases sitting between them. Looked up from germline, CDR1 is SQVTM and CDR2 is ANQGSEA. The CDR3 has 12 residues. The CDR3 reads CSVPGSTETQYF. The CDR3 coding sequence is TGCAGCGTTCCGGGGAGCACAGAGACCCAGTACTTC.

The V and J genes are TRBV19 and TRBJ1-1, with 7 bases fitting TRBD1. This CDR3 spans 13 amino acids. Germline V gene data show CDR1 as LNHDA and CDR2 as SQIVND (reference sequence). Trimming cost V 6 bases and J 3 bases; bases outside gene matches: 4. The CDR3 region is CASRGTVDTEAFF. The DNA for the CDR3 is TGTGCCAGTAGGGGGACAGTGGACACTGAAGCTTTCTTT.

The genes are TRBV7-2 and TRBJ1-4; tentative D call: TRBD1 (6 bases). The CDR3 spans 15 residues. In germline, CDR1 is SGHTA, CDR2 FQGNSA. Trimming stripped 0 bases from V and 3 bases from J, with 8 bases between. CDR3 amino acids: CASSLARGPNEKLFF. The DNA for the CDR3 is TGTGCCAGCAGCTTAGCGCGGGGGCCTAATGAAAAACTGTTTTTT. Variable domain in full (rest from reference TRBV7-2 and TRBJ1-4): GAGVSQSPSNKVTEKGKDVELRCDPISGHTALYWYRQSLGQGLEFLIYFQGNSAPDKSGLPSDRFSAERTGGSVSTLTIQRTQQEDSAVYLCASSLARGPNEKLFFGSGTQLSVL.

This clone was seen once. The chain uses TRBV11-2 and TRBJ2-5; D remains ambiguous. Looked up from germline, CDR1 is SGHAT and CDR2 is FQNNGV. The CDR3 consists of 12 residues. The V gene lost 0 bases and the J gene lost 5 bases, with 4 bases spanning the gap. The CDR3, as DNA: TGTGCCAGCAGCTTAGAGTGGGAGACCCAGTACTTC. It yields the protein CASSLEWETQYF. Filled out from reference TRBV11-2 and TRBJ2-5, the complete variable domain reads EAGVAQSPRYKIIEKRQSVAFWCNPISGHATLYWYQQILGQGPKLLIQFQNNGVVDDSQLPKDRFSAERLKGVDSTLKIQPAKLEDSAVYLCASSLEWETQYFGPGTRLLVL.

The count of this clone is one. J is TRBJ1-5 and V is TRBV3-1 (or the pseudogene TRBV3-2); a weak D match, TRBD1 (5 bases). The CDR3 covers 15 residues. CDR1 is LGHDT, CDR2 YNNKEL, per germline (reference sequence). Between the trimmed V and J ends, which lost 2 bases and 1 base, there was a span of 9 bases. Here the CDR3 DNA reads TGTGCCAGCAGCCAATGGGGGGAAAGCAATCAGCCCCAGCATTTT. Translated, it gives CASSQWGESNQPQHF.

CDR3 DNA sequence: TGTGCCAGCAGCCCAAGGACGGCGATTAACACTGAAGCTTTCTTT. This gives the protein CASSPRTAINTEAFF. The chain couples TRBV7-3 to TRBJ1-1, with D uncertain. The germline V gene encodes CDR1 SGHTA and CDR2 FQGTGA. CDR3 length: 15 amino acids. Trimming removed 5 bases from V and 2 bases from J, with 15 bases in between.

The V gene is TRBV28, the J gene TRBJ1-5; perhaps TRBD1 as D (6 bases). V gave up 7 bases and J gave up 7 bases, with 23 bases separating them. The CDR3 is made up of 16 amino acids. The germline V gene encodes CDR1 MDHEN and CDR2 SYDVKM. The CDR3, as DNA: TGTGCCAGCATCCCCCGGGGCAGGGGTATAGAGCAGCCCCAGCATTTT. It encodes CASIPRGRGIEQPQHF.

A note on this clone: Other DNA sequences in this specimen translate into the identical CDR3. The chain carries TRBV5-4 and TRBJ1-2; no firm D call. The CDR3 runs 12 residues. Germline loops: CDR1 SGHNT, CDR2 YYREEE (reference sequence). Trimming took 4 bases from V and 5 from J, leaving 9 bases between them. CDR3 coding DNA: TGTGCCAGCAGCCCCACTGGGTATGGCTACACCTTC. Its translation: CASSPTGYGYTF.

This chain connects TRBV7-8 to TRBJ2-7; 7 bases match TRBD1. With V trimmed by 5 bases and J by 3 bases, 7 bases remained unmatched. Germline V CDR1 and CDR2: SGHVS, FQNEAQ. CDR3 length equals 14 residues. As DNA, the CDR3 is TGTGCCAGCAGCCCCCGGACAGGAGACTACGAGCAGTACTTC. This gives the protein CASSPRTGDYEQYF.

The chain is built from TRBV28 and TRBJ2-3; 12 bases are a match to TRBD2. Looked up from germline, CDR1 is MDHEN and CDR2 is SYDVKM. The CDR3 runs to 15 residues. V dropped 2 bases and J dropped 4; count of bases not matched to a gene: 1. The CDR3 spells CASSLLAGGPDTQYF. The CDR3, as DNA: TGTGCCAGCAGTTTACTAGCGGGAGGGCCAGATACGCAGTATTTT.

As concerns this clone: Other DNA variants within this sample encode the same CDR3. The chain uses TRBV7-9 and TRBJ2-7, with D unclear. CDR1 is SEHNR and CDR2 is FQNEAQ in the germline V gene (reference sequence). V was shortened by 3 bases and J by 2 bases, with 5 bases between the two germline ends. This CDR3 contains 12 residues. The CDR3 bases are TGTGCCAGCAGCTTGAGCGCCTACGAGCAGTACTTC. This codes for CASSLSAYEQYF. Combining the CDR3 with reference TRBV7-9 and TRBJ2-7 gives the whole variable domain DTGVSQNPRHKITKRGQNVTFRCDPISEHNRLYWYRQTLGQGPEFLTYFQNEAQLEKSRLLSDRFSAERPKGSFSTLEIQRTEQGDSAMYLCASSLSAYEQYFGPGTRLTVT.

This clone was picked up one time. This chain joins TRBV19 and TRBJ1-1, with a tentative D call TRBD1 (6 bases). Germline V lookup: CDR1 LNHDA, CDR2 SQIVND (reference sequence). The V end lost 6 bases, the J end lost 5 bases, and 16 bases lay between the germline ends. This CDR3 contains 14 residues. The CDR3 DNA is TGTGCCAGTAGCACCTCTGGGGGACATACTGAAGCTTTCTTT. Amino acid sequence: CASSTSGGHTEAFF.

The chain carries TRBV28 and TRBJ2-5, with D hard to call. CDR1 is MDHEN, CDR2 SYDVKM, per germline. This CDR3 has 14 residues. V lost 7 bases and J lost 2, with 14 bases in between. Here the CDR3 reads CASTSQALQETQYF. The CDR3 DNA follows: TGTGCCAGCACTTCTCAGGCGCTTCAAGAGACCCAGTACTTC.

V and J are TRBV20-1 and TRBJ2-1, with 7 bases matching TRBD1. Germline CDR1 is DFQATT and CDR2 is SNEGSKA (reference sequence). Trimming took 5 bases from V and 7 from J; bases not matched to a gene: 2. The CDR3 has 11 amino acids. Here the CDR3 reads CSAYRGNEQFF. The CDR3, as DNA: TGCAGTGCTTACAGGGGTAATGAGCAGTTCTTC.

The chain carries TRBV7-2 and TRBJ1-2; 7 nucleotides line up with TRBD1. After removal of 5 bases from V and 8 bases from J, the junction contained 11 bases not matched to a gene. Germline V gene data show CDR1 as SGHTA and CDR2 as FQGNSA. CDR3 size: 14 residues. The CDR3 is CASSPHEGAEGYTF. The CDR3, as DNA: TGTGCCAGCAGCCCACATGAGGGGGCGGAAGGCTACACCTTC.

This clone came up a few times. V is TRBV7-2 and J is TRBJ1-2, with TRBD1 as a possible D gene (5 bases). The V end lost 1 base, the J end lost 5 bases, and 11 bases lay between the germline ends. Germline V lookup: CDR1 SGHTA, CDR2 FQGNSA. The CDR3 sequence is 14 residues long. The CDR3 reads CASSLVTDFYGYTF. DNA of the CDR3: TGTGCCAGCAGCTTAGTGACAGACTTTTATGGCTACACCTTC.

The chain is built from TRBV6-2 or TRBV6-3 and TRBJ1-2; no clear D gene. The CDR3 has 12 amino acids. V was cut by 7 bases and J by 5 bases, with 11 bases left in between. The germline V gene has CDR1 MNHEY and CDR2 SVGEGT. CDR3 loop: CASTHSGYGYTF. CDR3 in DNA: TGTGCCAGCACTCACTCCGGATATGGCTACACCTTC.

The V call is TRBV7-8, the J call TRBJ1-2; D is ambiguous. The length of the CDR3 is 12 residues. Germline V CDR1 and CDR2: SGHVS, FQNEAQ. V was cut by 3 bases and J by 5 bases, with 7 bases left in between. CDR3 DNA: TGTGCCAGCAGCTTTCTCGGGTATGGCTACACCTTC. It codes for CASSFLGYGYTF.

The rearrangement links TRBV11-2 to TRBJ1-5; D ambiguous. The germline CDR1 and CDR2 sequences are SGHAT and FQNNGV. The CDR3 has 15 residues. V dropped 3 bases and J dropped 6 bases, with 15 bases sitting between them. CDR3 bases: TGTGCCAGCAGCTTGGGTCAAGCCATCGGTCAGCCCCAGCATTTT. Translation gives CASSLGQAIGQPQHF.

The rearrangement links TRBV6-5 to TRBJ1-1, with TRBD1 matching 7 bases. Germline CDR1 and CDR2: MNHEY and SVGAGI. Unmatched junction bases numbered 6, after V lost 7 bases and J lost 4 bases. The CDR3 totals 13 residues. CDR3 sequence (DNA): TGTGCCAGCAATCGGGGACAGTTCACTGAAGCTTTCTTT. Its translation is CASNRGQFTEAFF.

The gene calls are TRBV18 and TRBJ1-4, with D possibly matching TRBD1 (5 bases). This CDR3 is built from 15 residues. Per the germline V gene, CDR1 is KGHSH and CDR2 is LQKENI. Trimming took 3 bases from V and 5 from J, leaving 13 bases between them. DNA for the CDR3: TGTGCCAGCTCACCGAACGACAGCCGGAATGAAAAACTGTTTTTT. Amino acids: CASSPNDSRNEKLFF.